The subject of this entry is one T cell receptor beta chain. This CDR3 has 14 residues. The V gene lost 6 bases and the J gene lost 5 bases, with 15 bases spanning the gap. The V gene's germline CDR1 is MNHEY and CDR2 SMNVEV (reference sequence). These data belong to a study of T cells in Graves' hyperthyroidism and ophthalmopathy. RNA transcripts were the template for amplifying TCR beta CDR3 regions. HTBI primers were used for first-round RT-PCR of the TCR CDR3. TCRdb independently ran MiXCR on the multiplex PCR reads; one entry per CDR3 protein. The sample has 300,000 to 400,000 distinct CDR3 sequences; roughly 14% are singletons. Each person with ophthalmopathy scored at least 3 on the Clinical Activity Score, reached NOSPECS grade 4 or higher, and had been ill under 3 months.

This receptor was identified in a woman aged 25 to 39 with Graves' ophthalmopathy. The V gene is TRBV27, the J gene TRBJ2-3; possible D gene TRBD2, 5 bases. Sequencing was done on a sample of blood. The CDR3 coding sequence is TGTGCCAGCAGGCCCGGACTTTCCGGAGATACGCAGTATTTT. This codes for CASRPGLSGDTQYF.